This is a list of T cell receptor beta chains from one sample in a study of a mutant IDH1 vaccine in newly diagnosed glioma. Clones were read by immunoSEQ multiplex PCR, and TCRdb kept only the in-frame ones, dropping some. The sample has roughly 21,000 clones, roughly 84% seen once. Their antigens are not known. The input for sequencing was PBMCs, taken from a glioma patient whose treatment included an IDH1 peptide vaccine. The receptors were gathered from a man aged 40-49 years with glioma. Each CDR3 is given with its conserved first and last residue. A D gene is named only where the DNA matches it firmly. Not all rows give a size; the values are once, few, many and, for expanded clones, a class.

size	V	D	J	CDR3	DNA
-	TRBV28	-	TRBJ2-3	CASSLIFGSVQTQYF	TGTGCCAGCAGTTTGATTTTTGGCTCCGTACAGACGCAGTATTTT
once	TRBV6-1	TRBD1	TRBJ2-1	CASRTGGYNEQFF	TGTGCCAGCAGAACAGGGGGCTACAATGAGCAGTTCTTC
-	TRBV6-5	-	TRBJ1-1	CASSYSGGRGTEAFF	TGTGCCAGCAGTTACTCGGGGGGTAGAGGGACTGAAGCTTTCTTT
-	TRBV5-1	-	TRBJ1-4	CASGVATNEKLFF	TGCGCCAGCGGGGTTGCAACTAATGAAAAACTGTTTTTT
once	TRBV18	-	TRBJ1-1	CASSPDTEAFF	TGTGCCAGCTCACCAGACACTGAAGCTTTCTTT
-	TRBV4-1	TRBD2	TRBJ2-3	CASSQVGGSRDTQYF	TGCGCCAGCAGCCAAGTGGGAGGGAGCCGGGATACGCAGTATTTT
-	TRBV6-1	TRBD2	TRBJ2-7	CASSDDRLASWYEQYF	TGTGCCAGCAGTGATGACCGACTAGCATCCTGGTACGAGCAGTACTTC
-	TRBV19	-	TRBJ1-2	CASSIGAVYTF	TGTGCCAGTAGTATCGGGGCCGTCTACACCTTC
few	TRBV19	TRBD2	TRBJ2-1	CASSMGWGGSRYEQFF	TGTGCCAGTAGTATGGGGTGGGGCGGGAGTAGGTATGAGCAGTTCTTC
-	TRBV7-2	TRBD2	TRBJ2-7	CASSLEGTSEVGEQYF	TGTGCCAGCAGCTTGGAGGGGACTAGCGAAGTTGGCGAGCAGTACTTC
-	TRBV5-1	TRBD1	TRBJ2-1	CASSQPGQGGNEQFF	TGCGCCAGCAGCCAGCCCGGACAGGGGGGGAATGAGCAGTTCTTC
-	TRBV6-6	TRBD1	TRBJ2-7	CASSSTGDQRGYEQYF	TGTGCCAGCAGTTCGACAGGGGACCAACGAGGCTACGAGCAGTACTTC
-	TRBV4-3	-	TRBJ2-1	CASSQDGGNEQFF	TGCGCCAGCAGCCAAGATGGGGGCAATGAGCAGTTCTTC
-	TRBV5-8	TRBD2	TRBJ2-5	CASSQGLAALQGTQYF	TGTGCCAGCAGCCAGGGACTAGCGGCCCTCCAAGGGACCCAGTACTTC
once	TRBV6-5	-	TRBJ2-1	CASKLAVSSYNEQFF	TGTGCCAGTAAATTAGCGGTTAGCTCCTACAATGAGCAGTTCTTC
few	TRBV10-1	TRBD1	TRBJ1-1	CASSDRGGTEAFF	TGCGCCAGTTCGGACAGGGGGGGGACTGAAGCTTTCTTT
-	TRBV7-9	TRBD2	TRBJ2-7	CASSLGLAGSEQYF	TGTGCCAGCAGCTTAGGGCTAGCGGGATCCGAGCAGTACTTC
-	TRBV5-1	-	TRBJ2-1	CASSFTGEDEQFF	TGCGCCAGCAGCTTCACGGGTGAGGATGAGCAGTTCTTC
-	TRBV7-8	TRBD1	TRBJ2-7	CASSLETGQVLKKYF	TGTGCCAGCAGCTTAGAGACGGGACAGGTACTAAAGAAGTACTTC
-	TRBV28	TRBD1	TRBJ1-5	CASVDRGEGNQPQHF	TGTGCCAGCGTCGACAGGGGAGAGGGCAATCAGCCCCAGCATTTT